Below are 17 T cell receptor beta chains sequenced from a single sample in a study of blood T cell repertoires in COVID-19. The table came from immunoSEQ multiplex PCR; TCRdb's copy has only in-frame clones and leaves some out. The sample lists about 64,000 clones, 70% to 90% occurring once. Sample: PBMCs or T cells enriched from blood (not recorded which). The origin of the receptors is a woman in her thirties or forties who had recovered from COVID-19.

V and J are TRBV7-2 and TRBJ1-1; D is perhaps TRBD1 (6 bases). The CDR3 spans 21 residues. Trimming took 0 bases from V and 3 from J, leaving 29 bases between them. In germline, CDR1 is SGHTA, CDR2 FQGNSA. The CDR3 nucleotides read TGTGCCAGCAGCTTAGCCGATTATAGGACAGCGGTACGAACCTCCGACACTGAAGCTTTCTTT. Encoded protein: CASSLADYRTAVRTSDTEAFF.

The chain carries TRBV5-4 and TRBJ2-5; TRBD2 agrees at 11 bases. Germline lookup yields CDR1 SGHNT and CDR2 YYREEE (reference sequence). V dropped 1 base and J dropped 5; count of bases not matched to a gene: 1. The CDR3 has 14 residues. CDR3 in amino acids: CASSLSSGGETQYF. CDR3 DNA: TGTGCCAGCAGCTTGTCTAGCGGGGGGGAGACCCAGTACTTC.

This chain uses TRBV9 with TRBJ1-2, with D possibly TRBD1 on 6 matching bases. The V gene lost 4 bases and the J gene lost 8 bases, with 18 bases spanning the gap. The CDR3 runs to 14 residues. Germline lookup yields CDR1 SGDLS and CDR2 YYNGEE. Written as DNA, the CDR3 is TGTGCCAGCAGCACCCAGACAGGTCCATCCGGCTACACCTTC. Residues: CASSTQTGPSGYTF.

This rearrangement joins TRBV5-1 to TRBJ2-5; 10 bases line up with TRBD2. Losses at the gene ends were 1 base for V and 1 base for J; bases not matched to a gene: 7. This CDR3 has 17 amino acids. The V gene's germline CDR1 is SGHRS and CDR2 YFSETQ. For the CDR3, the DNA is TGCGCCAGCAGCTTGTTTCAGGTAGCGGGGGGCCAAGAGACCCAGTACTTC. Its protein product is CASSLFQVAGGQETQYF.

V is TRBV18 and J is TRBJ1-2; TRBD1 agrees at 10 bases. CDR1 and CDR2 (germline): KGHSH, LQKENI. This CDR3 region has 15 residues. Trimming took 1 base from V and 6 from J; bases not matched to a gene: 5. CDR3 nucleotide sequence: TGTGCCAGCTCACCACTATCCGGGACAGGGGATGGCTACACCTTC. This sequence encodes CASSPLSGTGDGYTF.

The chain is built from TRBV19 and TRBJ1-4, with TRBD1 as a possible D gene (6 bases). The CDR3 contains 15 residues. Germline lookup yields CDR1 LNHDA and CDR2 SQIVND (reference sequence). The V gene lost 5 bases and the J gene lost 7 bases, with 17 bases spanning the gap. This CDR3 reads CASSPRGGAFEKLFF. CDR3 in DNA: TGTGCCAGTAGTCCCCGGGGGGGGGCGTTTGAAAAACTGTTTTTT. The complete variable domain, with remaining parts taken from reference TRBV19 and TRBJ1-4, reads DGGITQSPKYLFRKEGQNVTLSCEQNLNHDAMYWYRQDPGQGLRLIYYSQIVNDFQKGDIAEGYSVSREKKESFPLTVTSAQKNPTAFYLCASSPRGGAFEKLFFGSGTQLSVL.

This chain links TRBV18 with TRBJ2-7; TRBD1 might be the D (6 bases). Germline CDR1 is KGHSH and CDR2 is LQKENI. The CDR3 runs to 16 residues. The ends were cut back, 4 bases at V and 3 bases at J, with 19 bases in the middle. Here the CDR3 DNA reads TGTGCCAGCTCACATAAAAGGAGACAGGCGGTCTACGAGCAGTACTTC. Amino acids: CASSHKRRQAVYEQYF.

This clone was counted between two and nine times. The CDR3 spells CASRLDISGQTGNTIYF. The CDR3 DNA reads as TGCGCCAGCAGGCTCGACATATCGGGACAGACTGGAAACACCATATATTTT. The V gene is TRBV10-2, the J gene TRBJ1-3, with 7 bases that match TRBD1. The V and J ends lost 6 bases and 2 bases, in that order; junction bases with no gene match: 13. The CDR3 consists of 17 residues. Germline-derived CDR1 and CDR2 are WSHSY and SAAADI.

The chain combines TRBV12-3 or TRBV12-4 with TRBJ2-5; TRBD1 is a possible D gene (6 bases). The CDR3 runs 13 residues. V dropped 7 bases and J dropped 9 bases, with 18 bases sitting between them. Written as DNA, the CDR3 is TGTGCCAGCAAGGGGGACACCTCATTCTCCCAGTACTTC. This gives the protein CASKGDTSFSQYF.

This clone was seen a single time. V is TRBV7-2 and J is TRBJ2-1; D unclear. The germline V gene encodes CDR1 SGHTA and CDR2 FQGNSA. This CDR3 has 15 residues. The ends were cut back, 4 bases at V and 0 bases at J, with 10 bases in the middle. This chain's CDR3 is CASSYDGDSYNEQFF. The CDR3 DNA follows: TGTGCCAGCAGCTATGACGGAGACTCCTACAATGAGCAGTTCTTC.

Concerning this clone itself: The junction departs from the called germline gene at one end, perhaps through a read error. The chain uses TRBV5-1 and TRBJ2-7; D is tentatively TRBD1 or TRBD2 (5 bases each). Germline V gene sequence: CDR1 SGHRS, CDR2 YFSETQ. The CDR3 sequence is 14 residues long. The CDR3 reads CASTLEAGLSEQYF. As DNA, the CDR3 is TGCGCCAGCACCTTGGAGGCAGGGCTGAGCGAGCAGTACTTC. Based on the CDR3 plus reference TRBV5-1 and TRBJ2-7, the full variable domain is KAGVTQTPRYLIKTRGQQVTLSCSPISGHRSVSWYQQTPGQGLQFLFEYFSETQRNKGNFPGRFSGRQFSNSRSEMNVSTLELGDSALYLCASTLEAGLSEQYFGPGTRLTVT.

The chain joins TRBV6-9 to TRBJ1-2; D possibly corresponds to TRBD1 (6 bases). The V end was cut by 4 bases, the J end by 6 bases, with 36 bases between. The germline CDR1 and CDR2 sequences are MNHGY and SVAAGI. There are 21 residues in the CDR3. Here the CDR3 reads CASSSYARTAKPNPLRDGYTF. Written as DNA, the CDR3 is TGTGCCAGCAGTTCCTATGCCCGGACAGCAAAACCTAATCCCTTACGGGATGGCTACACCTTC.

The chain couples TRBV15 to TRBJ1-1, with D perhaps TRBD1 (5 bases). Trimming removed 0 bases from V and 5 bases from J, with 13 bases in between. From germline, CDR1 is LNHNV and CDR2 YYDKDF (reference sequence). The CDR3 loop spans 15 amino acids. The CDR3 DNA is TGTGCCACCAGCAGAGATGCGGGACCCGGGACTGAAGCTTTCTTT. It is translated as CATSRDAGPGTEAFF.

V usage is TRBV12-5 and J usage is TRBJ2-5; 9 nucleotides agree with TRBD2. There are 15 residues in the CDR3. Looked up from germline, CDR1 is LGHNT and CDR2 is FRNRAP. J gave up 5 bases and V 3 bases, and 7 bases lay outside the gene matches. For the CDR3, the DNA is TGTGCTAGTGGTTTTGGCGGGGGGGCTCGGGAGACCCAGTACTTC. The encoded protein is CASGFGGGARETQYF.

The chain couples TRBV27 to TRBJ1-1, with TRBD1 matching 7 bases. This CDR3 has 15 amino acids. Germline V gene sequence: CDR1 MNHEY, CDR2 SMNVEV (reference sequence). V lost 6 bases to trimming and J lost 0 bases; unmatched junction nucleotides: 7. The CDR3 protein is CASRDDRALNTEAFF. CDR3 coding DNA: TGTGCCAGCAGGGACGACAGGGCATTGAACACTGAAGCTTTCTTT.

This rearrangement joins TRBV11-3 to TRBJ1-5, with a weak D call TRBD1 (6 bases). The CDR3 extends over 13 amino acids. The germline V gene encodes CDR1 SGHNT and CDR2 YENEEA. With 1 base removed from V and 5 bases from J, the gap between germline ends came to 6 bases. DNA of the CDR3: TGTGCCAGCAGCTTAGGGACAGATCAGCCCCAGCATTTT. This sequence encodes CASSLGTDQPQHF. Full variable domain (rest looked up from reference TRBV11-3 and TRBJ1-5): EAGVVQSPRYKIIEKKQPVAFWCNPISGHNTLYWYLQNLGQGPELLIRYENEEAVDDSQLPKDRFSAERLKGVDSTLKIQPAELGDSAVYLCASSLGTDQPQHFGDGTRLSIL.

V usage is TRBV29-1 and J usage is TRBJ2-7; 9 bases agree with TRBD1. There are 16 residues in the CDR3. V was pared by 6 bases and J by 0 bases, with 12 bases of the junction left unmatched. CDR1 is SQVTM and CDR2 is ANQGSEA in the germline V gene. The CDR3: CSVDYPTGGLSYEQYF. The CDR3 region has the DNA TGCAGCGTCGATTACCCGACAGGGGGGCTCTCCTACGAGCAGTACTTC.